This T cell receptor (beta chain) emerged from a study of shared clonotypes between healthy human individuals. General study points: The sharing of 4% to 5.5% of naive CD4 clonotypes was seen across a handful of donors. Lower generation probabilities were found for non-shared clonotypes than for those shared by all four donors.

TCRdb keeps only in-frame clones here, not all; method: immunoSEQ multiplex PCR. The table has over a million clones, around 95% seen once; the top ten hold over 1%. Comment on this clone: No antigen is known for it.

Donors included only healthy HIV-negative adults lacking recent acute infections or vaccinations. This TCR was recovered from a man between 25 and 39 years old in good health. What was sequenced was naive CD4+ T cells sorted from blood. Subset of the sample: CD45RA+ positively selected.

The CDR3 reads CASSLREFPNEKLFF. The CDR3 DNA reads TGTGCCAGCAGCTTACGGGAGTTTCCTAATGAAAAACTGTTTTTT. This sequence joins TRBV7-9 and TRBJ1-4; D call uncertain. The V end lost 2 bases, the J end lost 3 bases, and 10 bases lay between the germline ends. The CDR3 is 15 amino acids. The germline V gene has CDR1 SEHNR and CDR2 FQNEAQ (reference sequence). Using reference TRBV7-9 and TRBJ1-4 for the parts outside the CDR3, the full variable domain is DTGVSQNPRHKITKRGQNVTFRCDPISEHNRLYWYRQTLGQGPEFLTYFQNEAQLEKSRLLSDRFSAERPKGSFSTLEIQRTEQGDSAMYLCASSLREFPNEKLFFGSGTQLSVL.